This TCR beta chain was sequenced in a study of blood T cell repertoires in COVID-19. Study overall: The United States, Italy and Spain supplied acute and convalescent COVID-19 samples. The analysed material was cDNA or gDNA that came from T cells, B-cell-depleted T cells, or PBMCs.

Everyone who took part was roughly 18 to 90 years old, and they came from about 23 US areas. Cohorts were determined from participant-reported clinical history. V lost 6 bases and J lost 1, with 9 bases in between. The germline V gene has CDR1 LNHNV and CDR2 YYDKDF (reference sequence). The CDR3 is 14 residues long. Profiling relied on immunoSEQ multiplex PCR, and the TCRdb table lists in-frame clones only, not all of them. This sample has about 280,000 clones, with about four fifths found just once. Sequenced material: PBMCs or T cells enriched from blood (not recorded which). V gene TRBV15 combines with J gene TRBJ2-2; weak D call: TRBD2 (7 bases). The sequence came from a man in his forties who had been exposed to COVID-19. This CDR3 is CATRGGGNTGELFF. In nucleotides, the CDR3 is TGTGCCACCAGGGGAGGGGGGAACACCGGGGAGCTGTTTTTT.